These 24 T cell receptor beta chains originate from one sample sequenced in a study of CD8 T cells in ankylosing spondylitis. TCRdb reprocessed the 5' RACE reads via MiXCR and lists one record per CDR3 protein. The sample shows about 130,000 distinct CDR3 sequences, roughly 15% of them seen only once. Input material: blood, either unsorted or a sorted T cell fraction (not recorded which). The receptors were gathered from a female donor with ankylosing spondylitis or in good health (not recorded which).

This clonotype was picked up many times. The rearrangement links TRBV5-1 to TRBJ2-3, with D hard to call. V was trimmed by 2 bases and J by 2 bases, leaving 9 bases between them. Germline loops: CDR1 SGHRS, CDR2 YFSETQ. This CDR3 has 14 residues. The CDR3 region has the DNA TGCGCCAGCAGCTTCAAAGACCTCACAGATACGCAGTATTTT. Encoded protein: CASSFKDLTDTQYF. Supplemented by reference TRBV5-1 and TRBJ2-3, the full variable domain reads KAGVTQTPRYLIKTRGQQVTLSCSPISGHRSVSWYQQTPGQGLQFLFEYFSETQRNKGNFPGRFSGRQFSNSRSEMNVSTLELGDSALYLCASSFKDLTDTQYFGPGTRLTVL.

The chain carries TRBV7-9 and TRBJ2-7, with D possibly TRBD2 on 5 matching bases. The CDR3 covers 12 residues. CDR1 and CDR2 from the germline V gene are SEHNR and FQNEAQ (reference sequence). The V gene lost 5 bases and the J gene lost 6 bases, with 11 bases spanning the gap. The CDR3 loop reads CASSPLGSEQYF. In DNA, the CDR3 is TGTGCCAGCAGCCCCTTGGGGAGCGAGCAGTACTTC.

In its sample, this clonotype was seen a few times. The chain links TRBV20-1 to TRBJ2-1, with 14 nucleotides matching TRBD2. This CDR3 is 14 amino acids long. J was trimmed by 5 bases and V by 5 bases; bases with no gene match: 2. CDR1 is DFQATT and CDR2 is SNEGSKA in the germline V gene (reference sequence). CDR3 in amino acids: CSALTSGRDNEQFF. CDR3 DNA: TGCAGTGCTCTGACTAGCGGGAGGGACAATGAGCAGTTCTTC.

This clonotype was seen repeatedly, ten times or more. This chain connects TRBV14 to TRBJ2-5; D gene uncertain. V lost 1 base and J lost 5, with 8 bases in between. The CDR3 sequence is 13 residues long. Germline CDR1 reads SGHDN; CDR2 reads FVKESK. CDR3 sequence (DNA): TGTGCCAGCAGCCAAGGACTTCGTGAGACCCAGTACTTC. It encodes CASSQGLRETQYF.

A remark on this clonotype: This may come from a read error, since a much larger clone is one base off. The missing conserved phenylalanine or tryptophan at the end of this CDR3 makes a read error likely. The rearrangement links TRBV5-1 to TRBJ1-1; D is uncertain. V was shortened by 4 bases and J by 0 bases, with 10 bases between the two germline ends. CDR3 length: 14 amino acids. From germline, CDR1 is SGHRS and CDR2 YFSETQ. CDR3 nucleotides: TGCGCCAGCAGCGGCAGCTCAATGAACACTGAAGCTTTCCTT. It is translated as CASSGSSMNTEAFL.

In its sample, this clonotype was seen many times. V and J are TRBV5-1 and TRBJ2-2, with D possibly matching TRBD2 (7 bases). Trimming took 3 bases from V and 3 from J, leaving 12 bases between them. Germline lookup yields CDR1 SGHRS and CDR2 YFSETQ. The CDR3 loop spans 15 amino acids. The CDR3 region is CASSWDTSDTGELFF. CDR3 bases: TGCGCCAGCAGCTGGGACACTAGCGACACCGGGGAGCTGTTTTTT.

J is TRBJ1-1 and V is TRBV12-3 or TRBV12-4; D call uncertain. V was trimmed by 6 bases and J by 2 bases, leaving 13 bases between them. This CDR3 region has 14 residues. The DNA of the CDR3 is TGTGCCAGCAGCCCCGATACCAGTAACACTGAAGCTTTCTTT. The encoded protein is CASSPDTSNTEAFF.

A few counts support this clonotype. The V call is TRBV7-6, the J call TRBJ2-3; D remains ambiguous. Germline CDR1 is SGHVS and CDR2 is FNYEAQ. The CDR3 covers 14 residues. Trimming removed 4 bases at V and 3 bases at J, with 11 bases between. CDR3 protein: CASSSLRSTDTQYF. In DNA, the CDR3 is TGTGCCAGCAGCTCCCTGCGGAGTACAGATACGCAGTATTTT.

This clonotype appeared many times. The chain employs TRBV20-1 and TRBJ2-2, with TRBD2 identical over 9 bases. CDR1 DFQATT and CDR2 SNEGSKA come from the germline V gene (reference sequence). Trimming cost V 7 bases and J 1 base; bases outside gene matches: 4. This CDR3 contains 14 residues. The CDR3 sequence is CSGLSGGNTGELFF. CDR3 in DNA: TGCAGTGGCCTTAGCGGGGGGAACACCGGGGAGCTGTTTTTT.

The CDR3 is CASSLGPQGALLEQFF. The DNA for the CDR3 is TGTGCCAGCAGCTTAGGGCCACAGGGGGCGCTCCTTGAGCAGTTCTTC. The gene calls are TRBV7-6 and TRBJ2-1, with 9 bases that match TRBD1. The CDR3 runs to 16 residues. The V and J ends lost 1 base and 9 bases, in that order; junction bases with no gene match: 10. Looked up from germline, CDR1 is SGHVS and CDR2 is FNYEAQ.

The J gene is TRBJ1-1, the V gene TRBV6-1; 7 nucleotides match TRBD1. From germline, CDR1 is MNHNS and CDR2 SASEGT. The CDR3 contains 13 residues. V lost 8 bases to trimming and J lost 4 bases; unmatched junction nucleotides: 7. This CDR3 reads CASHIRGSTEAFF. The CDR3 bases are TGTGCCAGCCATATCAGGGGGAGCACTGAAGCTTTCTTT.

Ten or more counts support this clonotype. V is TRBV7-2 and J is TRBJ1-2, with D perhaps TRBD1 (5 bases). V gave up 2 bases and J gave up 4 bases, with 11 bases separating them. This CDR3 region has 14 residues. Germline CDR1 reads SGHTA; CDR2 reads FQGNSA. This chain's CDR3 is CASSLLQVGYGYTF. CDR3 in DNA: TGTGCCAGCAGCTTACTACAGGTTGGCTATGGCTACACCTTC.

This clonotype was observed a handful of times. This rearrangement joins TRBV7-7 to TRBJ2-1, with D tentatively TRBD1 or TRBD2 (6 bases each). Germline-derived CDR1 and CDR2 are SSHAT and FNYEAQ (reference sequence). The CDR3 sequence is 16 residues long. The CDR3 loop reads CVPEGERGMSYNEQFF. CDR3 nucleotides: TGTGTCCCGGAGGGGGAAAGAGGTATGTCCTACAATGAGCAGTTCTTC.

This clonotype has a count of ten or more. This chain joins TRBV5-6 and TRBJ2-2; a weak D match, TRBD1 (6 bases). Germline-derived CDR1 and CDR2 are SGHDT and YYEEEE. The length of the CDR3 is 17 residues. Trimming shortened V by 4 bases and J by 1 base, and 17 bases separated the two germline ends. The CDR3 region is CASSATGYLKNTGELFF. CDR3 sequence (DNA): TGTGCCAGCAGCGCAACAGGGTACCTTAAGAACACCGGGGAGCTGTTTTTT.

This clonotype was observed a few times. J is TRBJ2-7 and V is TRBV6-1, with D perhaps matching TRBD1 (7 bases). V was shortened by 4 bases and J by 3 bases, with 16 bases between the two germline ends. Per the germline V gene, CDR1 is MNHNS and CDR2 is SASEGT. The CDR3 has 15 amino acids. The CDR3 coding sequence is TGTGCCAGCAGTGCGGAGGGACAGCCACTCTACGAGCAGTACTTC. Protein product: CASSAEGQPLYEQYF.

The chain recombines TRBV20-1 with TRBJ1-6, with D maybe TRBD1 (6 bases). Germline V lookup: CDR1 DFQATT, CDR2 SNEGSKA (reference sequence). The CDR3 sequence is 15 residues long. Trimming removed 3 bases from V and 3 bases from J, with 12 bases in between. CDR3 loop: CSARRGANYNSPLHF. Written as DNA, the CDR3 is TGCAGTGCTAGGCGGGGGGCTAACTATAATTCACCCCTCCACTTT.

Many counts were recorded for this clonotype. The genes are TRBV28 and TRBJ2-3, with TRBD1 matching over 9 bases. From germline, CDR1 is MDHEN and CDR2 SYDVKM. V shed 5 bases, J shed 0 bases, and the junction held 6 bases outside the gene matches. The CDR3 contains 16 residues. CDR3 bases: TGTGCCAGCAGTACGTCCGGGACAGGGAGCACAGATACGCAGTATTTT. It translates to CASSTSGTGSTDTQYF.

This clonotype was seen repeatedly, ten times or more. The V gene is TRBV12-3 or TRBV12-4, the J gene TRBJ2-3; D might be TRBD1 or TRBD2, each matching 5 bases. The V end was cut by 0 bases, the J end by 6 bases, with 10 bases between. The CDR3 is made up of 14 amino acids. The CDR3 here is CASSLARGADTQYF. DNA of the CDR3: TGTGCCAGCAGTTTAGCGAGGGGCGCGGATACGCAGTATTTT.

This clonotype was seen ten or more times. The chain couples TRBV5-1 to TRBJ2-3; no definite D call. In germline, CDR1 is SGHRS, CDR2 YFSETQ. Trimming shortened V by 1 base and J by 2 bases, and 8 bases separated the two germline ends. This CDR3 spans 14 amino acids. CDR3 nucleotides: TGCGCCAGCAGCTTGACGCCAGACACAGATACGCAGTATTTT. This codes for CASSLTPDTDTQYF.

This clonotype was detected a few times. J is TRBJ2-5 and V is TRBV6-1; 7 nucleotides line up with TRBD1. J gave up 4 bases and V 7 bases, and 6 bases lay outside the gene matches. This CDR3 has 13 amino acids. The germline CDR1 and CDR2 sequences are MNHNS and SASEGT. The CDR3 region is CASNRGEGETQYF. Here the CDR3 DNA reads TGTGCCAGCAACAGGGGCGAGGGAGAGACCCAGTACTTC.

The CDR3 reads CASSRDRAGSGYTF. The CDR3 region has the DNA TGCGCCAGCAGCCGGGACAGGGCTGGGAGTGGCTACACCTTC. J is TRBJ1-2 and V is TRBV5-1; 9 bases map to TRBD1. Germline CDR1 SGHRS, CDR2 YFSETQ. CDR3 size: 14 residues. Trimming removed 4 bases from V and 7 bases from J; junction bases left unmatched: 8.

This clonotype showed up many times. The genes are TRBV20-1 and TRBJ2-1; 9 bases are a match to TRBD2. After removal of 3 bases from V and 5 bases from J, the junction contained 5 bases not matched to a gene. This CDR3 has 14 amino acids. In germline, CDR1 is DFQATT, CDR2 SNEGSKA (reference sequence). The CDR3, as DNA: TGCAGTGCTAGCAGTCTAGCGGGAAACAATGAGCAGTTCTTC. Its protein product is CSASSLAGNNEQFF.

This clonotype was seen at least ten times. The CDR3 loop reads CASSQRATVTYEQYF. CDR3 nucleotides: TGTGCCAGCAGTCAGAGGGCCACCGTAACCTACGAGCAGTACTTC. This chain uses TRBV2 with TRBJ2-7; tentatively, D is TRBD2 (5 bases). Trimming removed 5 bases at V and 2 bases at J, with 16 bases between. There are 15 residues in the CDR3. Germline V gene data show CDR1 as SNHLY and CDR2 as FYNNEI.

This clonotype was detected a few times. The chain is built from TRBV20-1 and TRBJ1-5, with 7 nucleotides matching TRBD1. The CDR3 sequence is 15 residues long. V lost 0 bases to trimming and J lost 7 bases; unmatched junction nucleotides: 9. CDR1 and CDR2 (germline): DFQATT, SNEGSKA (reference sequence). The CDR3 sequence: CSARDKGGARQPQHF. The CDR3 nucleotides read TGCAGTGCTAGAGATAAAGGGGGCGCACGGCAGCCCCAGCATTTT.